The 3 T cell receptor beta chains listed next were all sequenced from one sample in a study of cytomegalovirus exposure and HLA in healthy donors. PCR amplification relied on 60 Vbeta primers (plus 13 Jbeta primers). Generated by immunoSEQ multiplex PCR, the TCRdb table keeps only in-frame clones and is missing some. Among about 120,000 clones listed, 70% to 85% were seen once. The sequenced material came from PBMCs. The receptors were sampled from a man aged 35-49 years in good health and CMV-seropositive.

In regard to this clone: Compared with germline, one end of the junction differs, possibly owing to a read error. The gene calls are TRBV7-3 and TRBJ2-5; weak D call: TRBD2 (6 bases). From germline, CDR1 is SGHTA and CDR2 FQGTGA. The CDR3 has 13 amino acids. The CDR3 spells CANSLGLAETQYF. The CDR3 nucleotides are TGTGCCAACAGCTTGGGTCTAGCGGAGACCCAGTACTTC.

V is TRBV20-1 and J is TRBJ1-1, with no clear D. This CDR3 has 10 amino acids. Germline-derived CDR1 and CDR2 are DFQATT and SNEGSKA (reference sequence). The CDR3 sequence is CSLHHTVAFF. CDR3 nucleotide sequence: TGCAGCCTACATCATACAGTTGCTTTCTTT.

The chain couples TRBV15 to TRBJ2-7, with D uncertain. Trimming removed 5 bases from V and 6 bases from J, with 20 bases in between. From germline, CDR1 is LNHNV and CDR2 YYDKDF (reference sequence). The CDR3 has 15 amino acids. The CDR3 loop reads CATSPSFGSPSEQYF. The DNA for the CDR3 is TGTGCCACCAGCCCCTCGTTCGGGTCCCCATCCGAGCAGTACTTC.